This paragraph reports one T cell receptor (beta chain). Its antigen is still unknown. Generated by immunoSEQ multiplex PCR, the TCRdb table keeps only in-frame clones and is missing some. The sample includes 110,000 to 150,000 clones, 70% to 90% of them seen just once. The record originates from a study of T cell responses to AZD1222 COVID-19 vaccine. General observations from the study: Most donors were white British and more were female, and clonal diversity was possibly underestimated.

This CDR3 has 14 amino acids. Germline CDR1 is MNHEY and CDR2 is SVGAGI. Trimming pared 2 bases from V and 2 bases from J, leaving 10 bases between. V and J are TRBV6-5 and TRBJ2-7, with D hard to call. The TCR sequence derives from an adult in good health. This specimen consisted of peripheral blood, obtained on day 0 of AZD1222 vaccination. The CDR3 here is CASSYPNTPYEQYF. In DNA form, the CDR3 reads TGTGCCAGCAGTTACCCCAACACCCCCTACGAGCAGTACTTC.